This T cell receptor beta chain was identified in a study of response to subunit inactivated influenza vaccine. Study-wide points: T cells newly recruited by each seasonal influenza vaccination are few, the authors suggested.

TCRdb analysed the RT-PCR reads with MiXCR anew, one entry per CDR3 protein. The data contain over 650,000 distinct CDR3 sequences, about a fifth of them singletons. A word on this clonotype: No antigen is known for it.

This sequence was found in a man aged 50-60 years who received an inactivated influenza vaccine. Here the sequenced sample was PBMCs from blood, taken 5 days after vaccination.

CDR3 coding DNA: TGTGCCAGCAGTTACACGGACTCCCCGGCTGAGACCCAGTACTTC. Protein sequence: CASSYTDSPAETQYF. The chain uses TRBV6-5 and TRBJ2-5; TRBD2 might be the D (5 bases). Germline CDR1 reads MNHEY; CDR2 reads SVGAGI. This CDR3 has 15 amino acids. Trimming removed 2 bases from V and 5 bases from J, with 15 bases in between.